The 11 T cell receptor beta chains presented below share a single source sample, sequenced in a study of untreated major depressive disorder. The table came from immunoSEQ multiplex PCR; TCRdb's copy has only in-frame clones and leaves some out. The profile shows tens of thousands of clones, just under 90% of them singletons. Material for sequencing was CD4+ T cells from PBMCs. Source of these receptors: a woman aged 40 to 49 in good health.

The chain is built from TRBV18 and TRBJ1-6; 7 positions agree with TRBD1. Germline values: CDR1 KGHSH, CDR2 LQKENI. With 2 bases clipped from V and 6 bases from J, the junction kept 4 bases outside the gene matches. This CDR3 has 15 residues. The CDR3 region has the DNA TGTGCCAGCTCACCATCGACAGGGATTAATTCACCCCTCCACTTT. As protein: CASSPSTGINSPLHF.

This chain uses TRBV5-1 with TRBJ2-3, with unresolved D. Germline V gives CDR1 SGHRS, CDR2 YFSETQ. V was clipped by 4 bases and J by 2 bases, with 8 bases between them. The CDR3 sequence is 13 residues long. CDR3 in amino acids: CASSTQDTDTQYF. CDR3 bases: TGCGCCAGCAGCACCCAGGACACAGATACGCAGTATTTT.

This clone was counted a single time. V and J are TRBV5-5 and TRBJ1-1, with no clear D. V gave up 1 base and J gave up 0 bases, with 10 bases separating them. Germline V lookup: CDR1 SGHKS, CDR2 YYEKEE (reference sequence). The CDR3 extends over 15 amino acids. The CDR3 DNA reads TGTGCCAGCAGCTTGAGTGGGCCCATGAACACTGAAGCTTTCTTT. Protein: CASSLSGPMNTEAFF.

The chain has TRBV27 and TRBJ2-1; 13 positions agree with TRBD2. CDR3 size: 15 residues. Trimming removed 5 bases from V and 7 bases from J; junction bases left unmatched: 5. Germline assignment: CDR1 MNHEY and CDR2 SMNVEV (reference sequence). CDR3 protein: CASSPRTSGSNEQFF. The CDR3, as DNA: TGTGCCAGCAGTCCCCGGACTAGCGGGAGTAATGAGCAGTTCTTC.

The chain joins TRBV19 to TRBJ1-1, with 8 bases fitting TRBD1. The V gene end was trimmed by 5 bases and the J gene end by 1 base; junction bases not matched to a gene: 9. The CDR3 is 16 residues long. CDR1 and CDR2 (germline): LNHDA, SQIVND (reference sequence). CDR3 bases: TGTGCCAGTAGTTTCCGACAGGGGAATAGGAACACTGAAGCTTTCTTT. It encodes CASSFRQGNRNTEAFF.

CDR3 amino acids: CASSLGQREAFF. The CDR3 nucleotides are TGTGCCAGCAGTCTAGGACAGCGTGAAGCTTTCTTT. This chain connects TRBV6-1 to TRBJ1-1, with a possible D match to TRBD1 (6 bases). Trimming took 5 bases from V and 7 from J, leaving 11 bases between them. Germline CDR1 and CDR2: MNHNS and SASEGT. This CDR3 spans 12 amino acids.

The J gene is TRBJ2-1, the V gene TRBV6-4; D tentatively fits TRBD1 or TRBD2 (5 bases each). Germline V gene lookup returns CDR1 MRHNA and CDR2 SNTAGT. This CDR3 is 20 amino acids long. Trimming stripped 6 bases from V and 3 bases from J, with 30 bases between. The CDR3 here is CASRVCRDGLFWKHYNEQFF. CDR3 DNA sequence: TGTGCCAGCAGGGTCTGCCGGGACGGCCTGTTTTGGAAACACTACAATGAGCAGTTCTTC.

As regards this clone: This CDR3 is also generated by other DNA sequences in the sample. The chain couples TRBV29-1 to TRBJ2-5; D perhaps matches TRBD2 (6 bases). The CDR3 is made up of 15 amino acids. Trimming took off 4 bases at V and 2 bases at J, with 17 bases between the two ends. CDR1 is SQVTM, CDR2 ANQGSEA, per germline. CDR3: CSVGGRGAGQETQYF. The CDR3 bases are TGCAGCGTTGGGGGACGGGGCGCGGGGCAAGAGACCCAGTACTTC.

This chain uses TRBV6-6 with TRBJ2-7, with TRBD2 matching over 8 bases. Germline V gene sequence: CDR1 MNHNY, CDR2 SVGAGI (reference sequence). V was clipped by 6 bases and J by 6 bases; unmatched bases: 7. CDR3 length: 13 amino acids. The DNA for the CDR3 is TGTGCCAGCAGCCAGGGACTAGGTACCGAGCAGTACGTC. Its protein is CASSQGLGTEQYV.

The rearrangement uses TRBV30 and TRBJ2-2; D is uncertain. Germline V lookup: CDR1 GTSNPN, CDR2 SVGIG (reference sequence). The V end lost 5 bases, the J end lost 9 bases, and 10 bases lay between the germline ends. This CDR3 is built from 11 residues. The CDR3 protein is CAWSPQRELFF. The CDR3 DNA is TGTGCCTGGTCCCCGCAACGGGAGCTGTTTTTT.

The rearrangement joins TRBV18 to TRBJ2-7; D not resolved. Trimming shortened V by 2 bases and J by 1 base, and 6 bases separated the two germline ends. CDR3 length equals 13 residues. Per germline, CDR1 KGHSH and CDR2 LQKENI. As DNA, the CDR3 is TGTGCCAGCTCACCATCAGGATCCTACGAGCAGTACGTC. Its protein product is CASSPSGSYEQYV.